A single sample gave rise to the 5 T cell receptor beta chains below, sequenced in a study of cytomegalovirus exposure and HLA in healthy donors. The PCR contained 60 Vbeta and 13 Jbeta primers. Generated by immunoSEQ multiplex PCR, the TCRdb table keeps only in-frame clones and is missing some. The table includes tens of thousands of clones, about 71% detected once. The sample taken for sequencing was PBMCs. The receptor source for this set is a woman in her sixties or seventies in good health and CMV-seropositive.

As concerns this clone: At one end, the junction sequence differs from germline, possibly due to a read error. Other DNA sequences from this sample encode an identical CDR3 as well. This rearrangement joins TRBV7-9 to TRBJ1-5; D is possibly TRBD1 (6 bases). The length of the CDR3 is 16 residues. The germline V gene has CDR1 SEHNR and CDR2 FQNEAQ (reference sequence). In DNA, the CDR3 is TGCGCCAGCAGCCAATACAAGGACAGCCCCAATCAGCCCCAGCATTTT. Its protein is CASSQYKDSPNQPQHF.

In this sample, this clone turned up once. This chain links TRBV2 with TRBJ2-3, with unresolved D. This CDR3 has 19 amino acids. Germline CDR1 is SNHLY and CDR2 is FYNNEI. The ends were cut back, 4 bases at V and 2 bases at J, with 25 bases in the middle. The CDR3 is CASSGAGPALLFFTDTQYF. The CDR3 coding sequence is TGTGCCAGCAGTGGAGCTGGGCCTGCCCTTTTGTTTTTCACAGATACGCAGTATTTT.

The rearrangement joins TRBV7-2 to TRBJ2-3; TRBD2 agrees at 10 bases. Germline CDR1 is SGHTA and CDR2 is FQGNSA. V lost 5 bases, J lost 5 bases, and 7 bases stayed unmatched. The CDR3 has 15 amino acids. The CDR3 DNA follows: TGTGCCAGCAGCGGGAGCGGGGGGGAAGGAGATACGCAGTATTTT. Amino acids: CASSGSGGEGDTQYF.

This clone appeared once. V usage is TRBV5-1 and J usage is TRBJ1-2; 9 bases map to TRBD1. The V and J ends lost 0 bases and 6 bases, in that order; junction bases with no gene match: 0. This CDR3 is built from 13 residues. Germline values: CDR1 SGHRS, CDR2 YFSETQ. CDR3 bases: TGCGCCAGCAGCTTGGGGACAGGGGATGGCTACACCTTC. Its protein is CASSLGTGDGYTF.

The chain links TRBV15 to TRBJ1-5, with D maybe TRBD1 (5 bases). This CDR3 region has 14 residues. CDR1 and CDR2 from the germline V gene are LNHNV and YYDKDF (reference sequence). The ends were cut back, 0 bases at V and 6 bases at J, with 9 bases in the middle. CDR3 residues: CATSRDRGFQPQHF. CDR3 nucleotides: TGTGCCACCAGCAGAGATCGGGGGTTTCAGCCCCAGCATTTT.